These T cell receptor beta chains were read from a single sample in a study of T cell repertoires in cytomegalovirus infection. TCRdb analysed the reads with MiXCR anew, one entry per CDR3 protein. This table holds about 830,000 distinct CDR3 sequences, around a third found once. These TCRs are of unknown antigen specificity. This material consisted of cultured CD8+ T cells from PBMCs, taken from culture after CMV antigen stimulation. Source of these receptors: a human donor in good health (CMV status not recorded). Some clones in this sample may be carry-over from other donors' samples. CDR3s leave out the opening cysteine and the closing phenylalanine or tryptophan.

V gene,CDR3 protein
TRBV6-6,ASSTGTSGLGETQY
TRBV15,ATSRDGSSTDTQY
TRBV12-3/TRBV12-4,ASSPSRSPGSPLH
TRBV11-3,ASSLFSGGSTGELF
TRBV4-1,ASNQEEGVITEAF
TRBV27,ASSSAVNTEAF
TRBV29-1,SVEGTGVQETQY
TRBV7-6,ASSLASGGIDEQF
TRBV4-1,ASSQKGVGGSDEQY
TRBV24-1,ATGRQVGNNEQF
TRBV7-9,ATSYLGESQY
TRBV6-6,ASSYYQLAGGYPEGNEQF
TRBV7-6,ASSLLGETGELF
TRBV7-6,ASSLAFPASSMYNEQF
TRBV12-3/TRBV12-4,ASSLRGRGNQPQH
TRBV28,ASSAAASTRETQY
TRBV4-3,ASSQDGSPGTEAF
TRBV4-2,ASSQDEHRGYSTDTQY
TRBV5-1,ASRDGGLNTEAF
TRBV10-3,AISERLAGDTGELF
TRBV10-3,AILAGATGELF
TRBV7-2,ASSDLQGTGELF
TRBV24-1,ATSEGVDGTDTQY
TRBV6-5,ASKTLNQPQH
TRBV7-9,ASSSGRLPNEKLF
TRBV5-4,ASSLGTALEAF
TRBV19,ASSILAGGAYEQY
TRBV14,ASSQFRETQY
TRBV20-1,SARDRESNQPQH
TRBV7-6,ASSSGTGKGQPQH
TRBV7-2,ASRAQGATEAF
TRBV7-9,ASSLTGVSSYEQY
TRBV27,ASSLTSGDIQETQY
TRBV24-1,ATSGQSLVPHYGYT
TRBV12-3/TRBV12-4,ASSLGGGQPQH